Below, 32 T cell receptor beta chains from the same sample are listed, as sequenced in a study of T cell responses to AZD1222 COVID-19 vaccine. Repertoires were generated with immunoSEQ multiplex PCR, while TCRdb's copy carries only in-frame clones and drops some. The table shows over 130,000 clones, with 80% to 95% occurring only once. Sequences were derived from peripheral blood, sampled 28 days after the second AZD1222 dose. Receptor source: an adult who received the AZD1222 COVID-19 vaccine.

The chain links TRBV29-1 to TRBJ2-1; weak D call: TRBD1 (5 bases). The CDR3 covers 15 residues. V was pared by 2 bases and J by 8 bases, with 19 bases between. Germline CDR1 reads SQVTM; CDR2 reads ANQGSEA. This chain's CDR3 is CSVERGVGAGDEQFF. CDR3 sequence (DNA): TGCAGCGTTGAAAGGGGTGTTGGGGCTGGCGATGAGCAGTTCTTC.

This clone was seen a single time. The chain uses TRBV10-3 and TRBJ1-1, with D maybe TRBD1 (6 bases). The CDR3 is 14 residues long. V was clipped by 6 bases and J by 1 base, with 12 bases between them. Germline CDR1 ENHRY, CDR2 SYGVKD. CDR3 sequence reads: CAIRARGPNTEAFF. CDR3 DNA: TGTGCCATCAGGGCCAGGGGACCGAACACTGAAGCTTTCTTT.

A single count supports this clone. The V call is TRBV5-4, the J call TRBJ1-2; possible D gene TRBD1, 5 bases. The length of the CDR3 is 14 residues. The germline V and J ends were trimmed by 1 base and 8 bases, with 15 bases remaining between them. Germline assignment: CDR1 SGHNT and CDR2 YYREEE (reference sequence). The DNA for the CDR3 is TGTGCCAGCAGCTTGTCCGGGGCAGGTTCCGGCTACACCTTC. It specifies CASSLSGAGSGYTF. Combining the CDR3 with reference TRBV5-4 and TRBJ1-2 gives the whole variable domain ETGVTQSPTHLIKTRGQQVTLRCSSQSGHNTVSWYQQALGQGPQFIFQYYREEENGRGNFPPRFSGLQFPNYSSELNVNALELDDSALYLCASSLSGAGSGYTFGSGTRLTVV.

V is TRBV4-1 and J is TRBJ1-4, with D possibly matching TRBD1 (5 bases). This CDR3 has 15 residues. V lost 4 bases, J lost 3 bases, and 12 bases lay in between. The germline V gene encodes CDR1 MGHRA and CDR2 YSYEKL. CDR3: CASSRTGTANEKLFF. The CDR3 DNA reads TGCGCCAGCAGCCGAACCGGGACCGCTAATGAAAAACTGTTTTTT.

The V call is TRBV18, the J call TRBJ2-7; 7 nucleotides align to TRBD1. From germline, CDR1 is KGHSH and CDR2 LQKENI. This CDR3 contains 14 residues. V trimming: 6 bases; J trimming: 6 bases; junction bases outside the gene matches: 11. The CDR3 nucleotides read TGTGCCAGCTCTCAAGACAGGGAGTCGCGCGAGCAGTACTTC. Translating it yields CASSQDRESREQYF. The variable domain in full, with the rest retrieved from reference TRBV18 and TRBJ2-7, is NAGVMQNPRHLVRRRGQEARLRCSPMKGHSHVYWYRQLPEEGLKFMVYLQKENIIDESGMPKERFSAEFPKEGPSILRIQQVVRGDSAAYFCASSQDRESREQYFGPGTRLTVT.

The chain uses TRBV6-5 and TRBJ1-2; D remains unclear. Trimming pared 7 bases from V and 2 bases from J, leaving 17 bases between. The CDR3 consists of 15 residues. The germline V gene has CDR1 MNHEY and CDR2 SVGAGI. This CDR3 reads CASTLSPAENYGYTF. CDR3 nucleotides: TGTGCCAGCACCCTCTCACCGGCAGAAAACTATGGCTACACCTTC.

This chain uses TRBV7-9 with TRBJ2-3; TRBD2 aligns across 8 bases. V was pared by 2 bases and J by 2 bases, with 6 bases of the junction left unmatched. CDR3 length equals 16 residues. Germline lookup yields CDR1 SEHNR and CDR2 FQNEAQ (reference sequence). CDR3 nucleotides: TGTGCCAGCAGCTTATATCCGGGGGGGGTCACAGATACGCAGTATTTT. As protein: CASSLYPGGVTDTQYF.

V usage is TRBV19 and J usage is TRBJ2-7; weak D call: TRBD1 (7 bases). The CDR3 consists of 15 residues. Trimming removed 5 bases at V and 3 bases at J, with 17 bases between. CDR1 and CDR2 from the germline V gene are LNHDA and SQIVND (reference sequence). The CDR3 DNA reads TGTGCCAGTAGTCCTCGCGCAGGGGGGTTCTACGAGCAGTACTTC. Its translation: CASSPRAGGFYEQYF.

This chain connects TRBV28 to TRBJ2-1; 7 bases match TRBD1. The trim removed 5 bases at V and 9 bases at J, leaving 7 bases unmatched. The V gene's germline CDR1 is MDHEN and CDR2 SYDVKM. The CDR3 runs 13 residues. CDR3: CASSPLQGFEQFF. The CDR3 DNA reads TGTGCCAGCAGTCCATTACAGGGGTTTGAGCAGTTCTTC.

To note about this clone: At one end, the junction sequence differs from germline, possibly due to a read error. V gene TRBV2 combines with J gene TRBJ2-4; D is undetermined. Germline-derived CDR1 and CDR2 are SNHLY and FYNNEI. CDR3 size: 14 residues. The CDR3 DNA sequence: TGTGCCAGCAGTGAAGACCACGATTCGGCCATTGGGTGCTTC. This sequence encodes CASSEDHDSAIGCF.

This clone has a handful of counts. Other DNA sequences in the same sample also yield this CDR3. This sequence joins TRBV4-2 and TRBJ2-3; D possibly corresponds to TRBD2 (6 bases). Germline V gives CDR1 LGHNA, CDR2 YNFKEQ. Trimming stripped 0 bases from V and 5 bases from J, with 18 bases between. This CDR3 is built from 17 residues. Here the CDR3 DNA reads TGTGCCAGCAGCCAAGAGCAGGCCGGGGGACCGAAAGATACGCAGTATTTT. This codes for CASSQEQAGGPKDTQYF.

The V and J genes are TRBV11-1 and TRBJ2-1; D gene unclear. The V gene lost 3 bases and the J gene lost 3 bases, with 6 bases spanning the gap. The CDR3 sequence is 13 residues long. The germline V gene encodes CDR1 SGHAT and CDR2 FQDESV (reference sequence). The CDR3 bases are TGTGCCAGCAGCTTGGGAAGCTACAATGAGCAGTTCTTC. It codes for CASSLGSYNEQFF.

This sequence joins TRBV5-1 and TRBJ2-5; D not certain. The CDR3 consists of 14 residues. Germline-derived CDR1 and CDR2 are SGHRS and YFSETQ. Trimming took 4 bases from V and 4 from J, leaving 14 bases between them. CDR3 in amino acids: CASSTRRDSETQYF. The CDR3 DNA is TGCGCCAGCAGCACGAGGAGAGACTCAGAGACCCAGTACTTC.

The chain employs TRBV19 and TRBJ2-7, with D perhaps TRBD1 or TRBD2 (5 bases each). Germline V lookup: CDR1 LNHDA, CDR2 SQIVND (reference sequence). Trimming removed 8 bases from V and 4 bases from J, with 9 bases in between. This CDR3 is built from 11 residues. CDR3: CASRGIYEQYF. In DNA form, the CDR3 reads TGTGCCAGTCGGGGCATTTACGAGCAGTACTTC.

This chain joins TRBV9 and TRBJ1-3; 7 bases agree with TRBD1. V shed 4 bases, J shed 0 bases, and the junction held 4 bases outside the gene matches. The germline gives CDR1 SGDLS, CDR2 YYNGEE. This CDR3 is built from 15 residues. CDR3 coding DNA: TGTGCCAGCAGCTCAGGGGGGGGCTCTGGAAACACCATATATTTT. Protein sequence: CASSSGGGSGNTIYF.

CDR3 sequence: CASSSYWNEQFF. As DNA, the CDR3 is TGTGCCAGCAGCTCGTACTGGAATGAGCAGTTCTTC. This sequence joins TRBV7-2 and TRBJ2-1; D is unresolved. This CDR3 is 12 amino acids long. V was shortened by 4 bases and J by 7 bases, with 8 bases between the two germline ends. Germline V gene data show CDR1 as SGHTA and CDR2 as FQGNSA.

The V and J genes are TRBV29-1 and TRBJ2-5; 8 nucleotides align to TRBD1. With V trimmed by 7 bases and J by 2 bases, 12 bases remained unmatched. Germline CDR1 SQVTM, CDR2 ANQGSEA. This CDR3 is 15 amino acids long. The CDR3 spells CSAEGGTGFQETQYF. CDR3 sequence (DNA): TGCAGCGCCGAGGGCGGGACAGGATTTCAAGAGACCCAGTACTTC.

J is TRBJ2-5 and V is TRBV5-6; weak D call: TRBD2 (5 bases). CDR1 and CDR2 from the germline V gene are SGHDT and YYEEEE. This CDR3 contains 18 residues. V shed 3 bases and J shed 1 base, with 22 bases lying between them. The CDR3 DNA follows: TGTGCCAGCAGCTCCCCCGAGGAAAACGGGGTACTCCAAGAGACCCAGTACTTC. The encoded protein is CASSSPEENGVLQETQYF.

Only one count was recorded for this clone. The chain joins TRBV28 to TRBJ2-5, with TRBD2 as a possible D gene (5 bases). Per the germline V gene, CDR1 is MDHEN and CDR2 is SYDVKM. The CDR3 loop spans 15 amino acids. Trimming removed 6 bases at V and 5 bases at J, with 19 bases between. The CDR3 DNA sequence: TGTGCCAGCAGCGAGAGGTTACGGGGTGGGGAGACCCAGTACTTC. Translated, it gives CASSERLRGGETQYF.

This clone was found once. This chain joins TRBV28 and TRBJ2-7; the D is unclear. With 5 bases removed from V and 5 bases from J, the gap between germline ends came to 13 bases. CDR1 is MDHEN, CDR2 SYDVKM, per germline. The CDR3 loop spans 13 amino acids. In DNA, the CDR3 is TGTGCCAGCAGTCCTACCCGTTCTGACGAGCAGTACTTC. Protein: CASSPTRSDEQYF. The variable domain in full, completed from reference TRBV28 and TRBJ2-7, reads DVKVTQSSRYLVKRTGEKVFLECVQDMDHENMFWYRQDPGLGLRLIYFSYDVKMKEKGDIPEGYSVSREKKERFSLILESASTNQTSMYLCASSPTRSDEQYFGPGTRLTVT.

The chain recombines TRBV5-1 with TRBJ2-3; tentatively, D is TRBD2 (5 bases). V gave up 4 bases and J gave up 3 bases, with 18 bases separating them. CDR1 and CDR2 from the germline V gene are SGHRS and YFSETQ. This CDR3 spans 16 amino acids. The CDR3 coding sequence is TGCGCCAGCAGCCCCTGGAAGGGAGATGGGACAGATACGCAGTATTTT. Amino acids: CASSPWKGDGTDTQYF.

The V gene is TRBV2, the J gene TRBJ2-3; 8 positions agree with TRBD2. Germline loops: CDR1 SNHLY, CDR2 FYNNEI. CDR3 length: 14 amino acids. V trimming: 10 bases; J trimming: 2 bases; junction bases outside the gene matches: 8. DNA of the CDR3: TGTGCCACCCTAGCGGGCCTAACCACAGATACGCAGTATTTT. Amino acids: CATLAGLTTDTQYF.

The rearrangement joins TRBV6-5 to TRBJ2-3; weak D call: TRBD1 (6 bases). Trimming left V 6 bases short and J 2 bases short, with 12 bases between. This CDR3 is 14 amino acids long. CDR1 MNHEY and CDR2 SVGAGI come from the germline V gene. CDR3 residues: CASRETGITDTQYF. CDR3 nucleotides: TGTGCCAGCAGAGAGACAGGAATCACAGATACGCAGTATTTT.

The chain links TRBV6-1 to TRBJ2-7, with a possible D match to TRBD1 (5 bases). This CDR3 contains 15 residues. CDR1 is MNHNS, CDR2 SASEGT, per germline. The germline V and J ends were trimmed by 2 bases and 4 bases, with 15 bases remaining between them. As DNA, the CDR3 is TGTGCCAGCAGTGAAAGGGCAGGGCCAGCTTACGAGCAGTACTTC. Encoded protein: CASSERAGPAYEQYF.

In regard to this clone: The identical CDR3 is also encoded by other nucleotide sequences in the sample. V is TRBV7-2 and J is TRBJ2-1; 13 bases fit TRBD2. After removal of 5 bases from V and 5 bases from J, the junction contained 3 bases not matched to a gene. The CDR3 contains 15 residues. Germline CDR1 is SGHTA and CDR2 is FQGNSA. CDR3 bases: TGTGCCAGCAGCCCGGGACTAGCGGGGAACAATGAGCAGTTCTTC. Translating gives CASSPGLAGNNEQFF.

CDR3 amino acids: CASSLGSGRSYEQYF. CDR3 coding DNA: TGCGCCAGCAGCCTGGGGTCAGGGCGGTCCTACGAGCAGTACTTC. The genes are TRBV5-1 and TRBJ2-7, with D possibly matching TRBD1 (5 bases). Germline CDR1 reads SGHRS; CDR2 reads YFSETQ. V was cut by 4 bases and J by 1 base, with 15 bases left in between. The CDR3 has 15 amino acids.

The V gene is TRBV24-1, the J gene TRBJ2-7, with TRBD2 identical over 10 bases. Per germline, CDR1 KGHDR and CDR2 SFDVKD. V lost 3 bases to trimming and J lost 5 bases; unmatched junction nucleotides: 6. This CDR3 comprises 15 residues. For the CDR3, the DNA is TGTGCCACCAGTGATGGAGCGGGGGGGACGGACGAGCAGTACTTC. Translation: CATSDGAGGTDEQYF.

The J gene is TRBJ2-2, the V gene TRBV4-3; TRBD1 might be the D (6 bases). The CDR3 length is 15 residues. V lost 4 bases to trimming and J lost 0 bases, with 9 bases between them. The germline CDR1 and CDR2 sequences are LGHNA and YSLEER. CDR3 amino acids: CASSLGHANTGELFF. CDR3 nucleotides: TGCGCCAGCAGCCTGGGACACGCGAACACCGGGGAGCTGTTTTTT.

This clone was detected once. The chain uses TRBV15 and TRBJ2-5; D call uncertain. CDR3 length: 15 amino acids. Looked up from germline, CDR1 is LNHNV and CDR2 is YYDKDF (reference sequence). Trimming stripped 0 bases from V and 5 bases from J, with 13 bases between. The CDR3 DNA follows: TGTGCCACCAGCAGAGATAGGGCGCCCCGGGAGACCCAGTACTTC. Residues: CATSRDRAPRETQYF.

The genes are TRBV5-1 and TRBJ2-7, with D tentatively TRBD1 (6 bases). The germline CDR1 and CDR2 sequences are SGHRS and YFSETQ. This CDR3 region has 13 residues. V was shortened by 5 bases and J by 2 bases, with 11 bases between the two germline ends. CDR3 coding DNA: TGCGCCAGCAGTTATGACAGGACCTACGAGCAGTACTTC. It encodes CASSYDRTYEQYF.

This chain connects TRBV5-6 to TRBJ1-5; possible D gene TRBD1, 5 bases. Deletions cut 2 bases from V and 6 bases from J, with 9 bases between. CDR3 length: 13 amino acids. Germline V CDR1 and CDR2: SGHDT, YYEEEE. The CDR3 coding sequence is TGTGCCAGCAGCTTCGGGGGGTCTCAGCCCCAGCATTTT. This codes for CASSFGGSQPQHF.

The chain is built from TRBV3-1 (or the pseudogene TRBV3-2) and TRBJ2-7; 7 bases are shared with TRBD1. This CDR3 region has 15 residues. The junction had 9 bases not matched to a gene; V was cut back by 7 bases and J by 0 bases. Germline CDR1 is LGHDT and CDR2 is YNNKEL (reference sequence). The CDR3 sequence: CASTNRDRTSYEQYF. The CDR3 coding sequence is TGTGCCAGCACAAACCGGGACAGAACCTCCTACGAGCAGTACTTC.